This TCR beta chain was captured by sequencing in a study of T cell repertoires in cytomegalovirus infection. The overall study: Indicated by public TCR beta signatures were CMV infection and matching HLA type.

TCRdb independently ran MiXCR on the reads; one entry per CDR3 protein. Seen here are around 440,000 distinct CDR3 sequences, 11% observed once, and the top ten hold 9.5% to 13%. On this clonotype: Its antigen is unknown.

The CDR3 is 15 amino acids. The V segment lost 6 bases and the J segment 1 base; nucleotides outside the gene matches: 4. Germline V gene sequence: CDR1 LGHDT, CDR2 YNNKEL (reference sequence). Study results and caveats: CMV carriers with the relevant HLA were identified by cumulative public TCR beta family frequency.

The material sequenced was PBMCs. This clonotype was sampled from a human donor in good health (CMV status not recorded). Some clones in this sample may be carry-over from other donors' samples. This rearrangement joins TRBV3-1 to TRBJ2-2, with 8 bases identical to TRBD2. The CDR3 loop reads CASRLTSGNTGELFF. The CDR3, as DNA: TGTGCCAGCAGGCTTACTAGCGGGAACACCGGGGAGCTGTTTTTT. The whole variable domain, remainder taken from reference TRBV3-1 and TRBJ2-2, is DTAVSQTPKYLVTQMGNDKSIKCEQNLGHDTMYWYKQDSKKFLKIMFSYNNKELIINETVPNRFSPKSPDKAHLNLHINSLELGDSAVYFCASRLTSGNTGELFFGEGSRLTVL.